These 14 T cell receptor beta chains were sequenced from one sample in a study of T cells in Graves' hyperthyroidism and ophthalmopathy. RNA transcripts were the template for amplifying TCR beta CDR3 regions. First-round RT-PCR of the TCR CDR3 relied on the HTBI primer set. One entry per CDR3 protein, called by TCRdb with MiXCR from the multiplex PCR reads. The sample includes hundreds of thousands of distinct CDR3 sequences, roughly 15% seen only once; the top ten take around 4.5%. Sequencing was performed on blood. These receptors were taken from a woman between 35 and 50 years old with Graves' ophthalmopathy.

This clonotype was seen ten or more times. This chain uses TRBV19 with TRBJ2-4, with D possibly being TRBD1 (5 bases). The germline CDR1 and CDR2 sequences are LNHDA and SQIVND (reference sequence). Trimming cost V 4 bases and J 8 bases, with 15 bases left between them. The CDR3 is 14 residues long. The CDR3 DNA reads as TGTGCCAGTAGTAACGGCAGGGTAGTTGACATTCAGTACTTC. Protein product: CASSNGRVVDIQYF.

This clonotype was seen at least ten times. Compared with germline, one end of the junction differs, possibly owing to a read error. This rearrangement joins TRBV6-2 or TRBV6-3 to TRBJ1-2; a weak D match, TRBD1 (6 bases). Germline CDR1 MNHEY, CDR2 SVGEGT. The CDR3 extends over 13 amino acids. The CDR3 is CASASEVYGGSSF. In DNA, the CDR3 is TGTGCCAGCGCCTCCGAGGTGTACGGGGGCAGCTCCTTC.

This clonotype was picked up many times. The rearrangement uses TRBV2 and TRBJ1-5; a weak D match, TRBD1 (5 bases). Germline V gene data show CDR1 as SNHLY and CDR2 as FYNNEI. V was clipped by 3 bases and J by 6 bases, with 12 bases between them. The CDR3 sequence is 14 residues long. Here the CDR3 reads CASSDPGESQPQHF. The CDR3 nucleotides are TGTGCCAGCAGTGATCCGGGGGAGAGTCAGCCCCAGCATTTT.

In this sample, this clonotype turned up many times. One end of the junction fails to match germline, which may point to a read error. This chain links TRBV30 with TRBJ2-5; D unresolved. Germline loops: CDR1 GTSNPN, CDR2 SVGIG (reference sequence). There are 13 residues in the CDR3. Written as DNA, the CDR3 is TGTGCCTGGAGTGTGCAGGAGCAAGGGACCCAGTACTTC. Translating gives CAWSVQEQGTQYF.

This clonotype has at least ten counts. J is TRBJ1-2 and V is TRBV28; no reliable D call. V was pared by 2 bases and J by 5 bases, with 9 bases between. The CDR3 spans 13 residues. The germline gives CDR1 MDHEN, CDR2 SYDVKM. CDR3 in DNA: TGTGCCAGCAGTTTACAGCCCCTATATGGCTACACCTTC. Translation: CASSLQPLYGYTF.

The rearrangement links TRBV6-2 or TRBV6-3 to TRBJ2-5; no firm D call. The CDR3 totals 15 residues. Per the germline V gene, CDR1 is MNHEY and CDR2 is SVGEGT. V dropped 0 bases and J dropped 2 bases, with 10 bases sitting between them. The CDR3 DNA follows: TGTGCCAGCAGTTACTCGATCGGGCAGCAAGAGACCCAGTACTTC. It encodes CASSYSIGQQETQYF.

This clonotype has at least ten counts. The chain is built from TRBV25-1 and TRBJ1-5; maybe TRBD1 (5 bases). The ends were cut back, 3 bases at V and 7 bases at J, with 16 bases in the middle. Germline V gene data show CDR1 as MGHDK and CDR2 as SYGVNS. The CDR3 length is 15 residues. The CDR3 coding sequence is TGTGCCAGCAGTGAGTCCTCAGGGTCGGGCCAGCCCCAGCATTTT. It is translated as CASSESSGSGQPQHF.

In its sample, this clonotype was seen many times. The chain has TRBV2 and TRBJ2-1; 7 positions agree with TRBD2. The V gene's germline CDR1 is SNHLY and CDR2 FYNNEI. The CDR3 consists of 13 residues. With 6 bases clipped from V and 7 bases from J, the junction kept 6 bases outside the gene matches. The CDR3 protein is CASRNSGHNEQFF. For the CDR3, the DNA is TGTGCCAGCAGAAATAGCGGGCATAATGAGCAGTTCTTC.

This clonotype was picked up a small number of times. The gene calls are TRBV4-2 and TRBJ2-4; D call uncertain. Germline V gene data show CDR1 as LGHNA and CDR2 as YNFKEQ. The V end lost 6 bases, the J end lost 6 bases, and 15 bases lay between the germline ends. The CDR3 contains 14 residues. CDR3 bases: TGTGCCAGCAGTCCCGGAGACGGCTTAAACATTCAGTACTTC. Translated, it gives CASSPGDGLNIQYF.

This clonotype was detected ten times or more. The CDR3 DNA reads as TGCAGTGCTGATGACGGAGCATATGGCTACACCTTC. Translation: CSADDGAYGYTF. This sequence joins TRBV20-1 and TRBJ1-2; no definite D call. Trimming stripped 5 bases from V and 5 bases from J, with 12 bases between. The V gene's germline CDR1 is DFQATT and CDR2 SNEGSKA (reference sequence). This CDR3 is 12 amino acids long.

In its sample, this clonotype was seen many times. The rearrangement links TRBV30 to TRBJ2-5, with D unclear. From germline, CDR1 is GTSNPN and CDR2 SVGIG (reference sequence). CDR3 length equals 13 residues. V lost 3 bases to trimming and J lost 4 bases, with 12 bases between them. CDR3 in DNA: TGTGCCTGGAGCGATTGGGGTGGAGAGACCCAGTACTTC. Protein: CAWSDWGGETQYF.

This clonotype was seen repeatedly, ten times or more. CDR3 nucleotide sequence: TGTGCCAGCAGTTTAGGGAAGCGGGGGGACTCCTACGAGCAGTACTTC. It specifies CASSLGKRGDSYEQYF. The chain links TRBV12-3 or TRBV12-4 to TRBJ2-7, with TRBD2 identical over 9 bases. J was trimmed by 0 bases and V by 1 base; bases with no gene match: 4. The CDR3 spans 16 residues.

This clonotype appeared many times. V and J are TRBV18 and TRBJ1-5; weak D call: TRBD1 (6 bases). The CDR3 totals 13 residues. Germline loops: CDR1 KGHSH, CDR2 LQKENI. V was shortened by 6 bases and J by 7 bases, with 13 bases between the two germline ends. The CDR3 sequence: CASSRGQRQPQHF. The CDR3 DNA reads TGTGCCAGCTCCCGGGGGCAGAGACAGCCCCAGCATTTT.

V gene TRBV9 combines with J gene TRBJ1-3, with 11 bases fitting TRBD1. V shed 3 bases, J shed 4 bases, and the junction held 3 bases outside the gene matches. This CDR3 has 15 amino acids. Germline-derived CDR1 and CDR2 are SGDLS and YYNGEE. CDR3 loop: CASSGGQGAGNTIYF. For the CDR3, the DNA is TGTGCCAGCAGCGGAGGACAGGGGGCCGGAAACACCATATATTTT.